This T cell receptor (beta chain) is drawn from a study of cytomegalovirus exposure and HLA in healthy donors. PCR involved 60 Vbeta and 13 Jbeta primers. TCRdb's copy holds only in-frame clones and misses some; the assay was immunoSEQ multiplex PCR. The sample includes about 200,000 clones, 75% to 85% of them seen just once. Donors likely had unrecorded immune exposures despite being nominally healthy when sampled. The germline CDR1 and CDR2 sequences are LNHDA and SQIVND (reference sequence). This CDR3 spans 15 amino acids. The V end was cut by 3 bases, the J end by 0 bases, with 11 bases between. The receptor's source is a male donor in good health and CMV-seropositive. This chain uses TRBV19 with TRBJ1-1; D ambiguous. Sequencing was carried out using PBMCs. The CDR3 reads CASSIGPAMNTEAFF. CDR3 nucleotide sequence: TGTGCCAGTAGTATTGGGCCTGCCATGAACACTGAAGCTTTCTTT.